The clone carrying this T cell receptor beta chain was counted at least ten times. The TCRbeta library was prepared with unique molecular identifiers. From the PCR reads, TCRdb called clonotypes with MiXCR, one entry per CDR3 protein. Of around 200,000 distinct CDR3 sequences listed, about 6.3% are singletons. The source of the sample is a study of T-cell reconstitution after alpha-beta-depleted transplantation in children. V lost 2 bases and J 11 bases, leaving 22 bases between the germline ends. CDR1 is MNHEY, CDR2 SVGAGI, per germline. The length of the CDR3 is 16 residues. This rearrangement joins TRBV6-5 to TRBJ1-5, with D uncertain. The starting material was PBMCs from the stem cell graft donor, obtained from the stem cell graft. The TCR originated in a human donor who donated a stem cell graft to a child with Wiskott-Aldrich syndrome. CDR3 in DNA: TGTGCCAGCAGTTACCTTTCGTCGTTTTCGGGCGGGGCCCAGCATTTT. Protein product: CASSYLSSFSGGAQHF.